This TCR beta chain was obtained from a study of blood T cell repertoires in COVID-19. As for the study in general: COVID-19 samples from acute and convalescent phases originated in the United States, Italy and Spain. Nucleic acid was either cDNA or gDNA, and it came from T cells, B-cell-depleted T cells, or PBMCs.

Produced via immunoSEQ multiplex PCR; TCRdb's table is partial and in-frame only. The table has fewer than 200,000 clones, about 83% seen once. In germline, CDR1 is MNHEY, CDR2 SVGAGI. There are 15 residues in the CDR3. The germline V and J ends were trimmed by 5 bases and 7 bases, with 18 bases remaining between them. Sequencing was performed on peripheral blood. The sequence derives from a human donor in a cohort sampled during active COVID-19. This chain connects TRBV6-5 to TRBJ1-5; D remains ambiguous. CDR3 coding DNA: TGTGCCAGCAGTCCCCTCACGGGGTTTGGCCAGCCCCAGCATTTT. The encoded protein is CASSPLTGFGQPQHF.